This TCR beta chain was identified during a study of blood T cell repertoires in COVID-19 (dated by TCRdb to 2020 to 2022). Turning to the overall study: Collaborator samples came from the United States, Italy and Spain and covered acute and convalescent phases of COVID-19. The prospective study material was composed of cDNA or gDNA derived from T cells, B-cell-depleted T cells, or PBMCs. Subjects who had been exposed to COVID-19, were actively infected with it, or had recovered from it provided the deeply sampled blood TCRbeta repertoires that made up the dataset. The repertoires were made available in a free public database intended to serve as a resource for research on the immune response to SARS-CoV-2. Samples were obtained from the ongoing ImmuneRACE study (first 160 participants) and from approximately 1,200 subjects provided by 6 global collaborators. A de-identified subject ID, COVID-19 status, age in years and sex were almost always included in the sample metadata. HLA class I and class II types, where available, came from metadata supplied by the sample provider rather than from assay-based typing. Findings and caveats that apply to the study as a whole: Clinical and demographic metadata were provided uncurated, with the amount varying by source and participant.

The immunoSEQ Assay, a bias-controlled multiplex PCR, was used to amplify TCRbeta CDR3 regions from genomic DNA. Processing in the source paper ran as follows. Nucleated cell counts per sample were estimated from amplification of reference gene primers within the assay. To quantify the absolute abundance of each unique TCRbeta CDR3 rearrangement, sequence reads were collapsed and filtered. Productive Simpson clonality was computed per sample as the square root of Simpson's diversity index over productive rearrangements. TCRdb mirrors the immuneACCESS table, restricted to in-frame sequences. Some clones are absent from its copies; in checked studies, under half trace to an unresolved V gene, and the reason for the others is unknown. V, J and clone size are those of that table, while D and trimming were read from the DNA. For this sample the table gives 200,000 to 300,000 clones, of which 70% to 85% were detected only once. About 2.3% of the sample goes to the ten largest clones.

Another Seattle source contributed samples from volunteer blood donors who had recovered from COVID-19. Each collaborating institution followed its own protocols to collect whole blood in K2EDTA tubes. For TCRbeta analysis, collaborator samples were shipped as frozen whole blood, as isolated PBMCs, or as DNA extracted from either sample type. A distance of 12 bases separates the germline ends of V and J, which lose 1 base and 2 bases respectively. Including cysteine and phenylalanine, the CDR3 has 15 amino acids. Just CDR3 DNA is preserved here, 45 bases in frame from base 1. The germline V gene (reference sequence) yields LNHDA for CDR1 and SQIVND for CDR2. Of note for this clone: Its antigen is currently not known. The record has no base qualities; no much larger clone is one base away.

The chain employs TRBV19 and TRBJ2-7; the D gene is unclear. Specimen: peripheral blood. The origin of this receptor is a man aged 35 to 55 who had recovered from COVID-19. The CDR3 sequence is CASSIGWAAAYEQYF. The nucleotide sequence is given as TGTGCCAGTAGTATAGGGTGGGCAGCTGCCTACGAGCAGTACTTC.